This TCR beta chain was captured in a study of cytomegalovirus exposure and HLA in healthy donors. Study-level background: In a previous analysis, around 110 million unique TCR beta sequences were found from 150 million to 200 million T cells. Overall study findings and caveats: For most TCR beta V segments, an earlier analysis put the productive rate at about 87% or about 30% of the time. Only CMV serostatus was available as immune exposure information. Sequencing likely caused a cluster of highly shared sequence variants.

As to this clone: What it recognizes is unknown.

The study ran its PCR with 60 Vbeta and 13 Jbeta primers. Using immunoSEQ multiplex PCR, the repertoire was profiled, and TCRdb retains in-frame clones only, with some absent. The table has 95,000 to 120,000 clones, 82% seen once. The CDR3 has 12 residues. In germline, CDR1 is GTSNPN, CDR2 SVGIG (reference sequence). V was trimmed by 2 bases and J by 3 bases, leaving 7 bases between them. Material: PBMCs. The chain combines TRBV30 with TRBJ1-1; D is undetermined. The clonotype comes from a woman in her late teens or twenties in good health and CMV-seronegative. CDR3 amino acids: CAWSQRDTEAFF. The DNA for the CDR3 is TGTGCCTGGAGTCAAAGAGACACTGAAGCTTTCTTT.